What follows are 12 T cell receptor beta chains derived from one specimen sequenced in a study of cytomegalovirus exposure and HLA in healthy donors. PCR was performed using 60 Vbeta and 13 Jbeta primers. Profiling relied on immunoSEQ multiplex PCR, and the TCRdb table lists in-frame clones only, not all of them. The repertoire consists of fewer than 250,000 clones, with 81% occurring once and the leading ten covering about 3.5%. The material sequenced was PBMCs. Receptors were obtained from a man aged 40-49 years in good health and CMV-seropositive.

The chain combines TRBV30 with TRBJ1-3, with D possibly TRBD1 on 5 matching bases. Trimming removed 0 bases at V and 0 bases at J, with 12 bases between. Germline values: CDR1 GTSNPN, CDR2 SVGIG (reference sequence). The CDR3 totals 16 residues. CDR3 sequence reads: CAWSVSRASSGNTIYF. CDR3 nucleotides: TGTGCCTGGAGTGTAAGCAGGGCGAGCTCTGGAAACACCATATATTTT.

The rearrangement uses TRBV28 and TRBJ2-2, with D maybe TRBD1 (7 bases). The CDR3 consists of 17 residues. Trimming removed 6 bases at V and 0 bases at J, with 17 bases between. Germline V gene lookup returns CDR1 MDHEN and CDR2 SYDVKM. CDR3 DNA: TGTGCCAGCAGGTCCGGGGGACAGAATGCGAACACCGGGGAGCTGTTTTTT. This codes for CASRSGGQNANTGELFF. Combining the CDR3 with reference TRBV28 and TRBJ2-2 gives the whole variable domain DVKVTQSSRYLVKRTGEKVFLECVQDMDHENMFWYRQDPGLGLRLIYFSYDVKMKEKGDIPEGYSVSREKKERFSLILESASTNQTSMYLCASRSGGQNANTGELFFGEGSRLTVL.

The CDR3: CASSQVRAGGNEQFF. The CDR3 coding sequence is TGCGCCAGCAGCCAAGTTCGAGCGGGAGGGAATGAGCAGTTCTTC. The genes are TRBV4-3 and TRBJ2-1, with 10 bases matching TRBD2. V lost 1 base to trimming and J lost 7 bases; unmatched junction nucleotides: 4. CDR1 and CDR2 (germline): LGHNA, YSLEER. The CDR3 contains 15 residues.

The genes are TRBV7-6 and TRBJ2-2; D is unresolved. This CDR3 has 14 residues. V lost 5 bases and J lost 6, with 13 bases in between. Germline CDR1 is SGHVS and CDR2 is FNYEAQ. CDR3 loop: CASSKQSLPGELFF. The DNA for the CDR3 is TGTGCCAGCAGCAAACAATCGTTACCCGGGGAGCTGTTTTTT.

V is TRBV11-2 and J is TRBJ2-5, with D possibly TRBD2 on 6 matching bases. The CDR3 covers 13 residues. V dropped 3 bases and J dropped 4 bases, with 9 bases sitting between them. Per the germline V gene, CDR1 is SGHAT and CDR2 is FQNNGV. CDR3 bases: TGTGCCAGCAGCTTTGGAGGGCGAGAGACCCAGTACTTC. It yields the protein CASSFGGRETQYF.

The chain employs TRBV11-2 and TRBJ2-7; 11 bases match TRBD2. This CDR3 has 15 residues. Germline-derived CDR1 and CDR2 are SGHAT and FQNNGV. The V segment lost 5 bases and the J segment 4 bases; nucleotides outside the gene matches: 7. Here the CDR3 reads CASSRLAGGLYEQYF. The CDR3 region has the DNA TGTGCCAGCAGCCGGTTAGCGGGAGGGCTTTACGAGCAGTACTTC.

The chain joins TRBV7-9 to TRBJ2-1; TRBD1 is a possible D gene (6 bases). V lost 4 bases, J lost 3 bases, and 13 bases lay in between. This CDR3 contains 15 residues. Looked up from germline, CDR1 is SEHNR and CDR2 is FQNEAQ (reference sequence). CDR3 amino acids: CASSSGRGGYNEQFF. The CDR3 nucleotides read TGTGCCAGCAGCTCCGGCAGGGGTGGCTACAATGAGCAGTTCTTC.

The genes are TRBV21-1 and TRBJ2-7; the DNA was not used to check the table's D call, TRBD2. TRBV21-1 represents a pseudogene. The CDR3 has 18 amino acids. The CDR3 DNA is TGTGCCAGCAGCAAAGATTCGCTAGCGGGAGTAGGGGACTACGAGCAGTACTTC. This translates into CASSKDSLAGVGDYEQYF.

This chain connects TRBV27 to TRBJ2-7, with TRBD2 as a possible D gene (6 bases). The CDR3 sequence is 14 residues long. Trimming took off 6 bases at V and 1 base at J, with 13 bases between the two ends. CDR1 is MNHEY and CDR2 is SMNVEV in the germline V gene (reference sequence). CDR3 amino acids: CASRAVGGSYEQYF. The CDR3 DNA is TGTGCCAGCAGGGCGGTCGGGGGATCCTACGAGCAGTACTTC.

The chain uses TRBV28 and TRBJ1-5; 9 nucleotides agree with TRBD1. Germline V gives CDR1 MDHEN, CDR2 SYDVKM. J lost 7 bases, V lost 1 base, and 5 bases had no gene match. CDR3 size: 15 residues. CDR3 bases: TGTGCCAGCAGTTTATTGGGGACAGGGAGGCAGCCCCAGCATTTT. Translated, it gives CASSLLGTGRQPQHF. The whole variable domain, filled in from reference TRBV28 and TRBJ1-5, reads DVKVTQSSRYLVKRTGEKVFLECVQDMDHENMFWYRQDPGLGLRLIYFSYDVKMKEKGDIPEGYSVSREKKERFSLILESASTNQTSMYLCASSLLGTGRQPQHFGDGTRLSIL.

V usage is TRBV6-1 and J usage is TRBJ2-7, with a weak D call TRBD1 (5 bases). The V gene's germline CDR1 is MNHNS and CDR2 SASEGT. This CDR3 is 13 amino acids long. Trimming stripped 5 bases from V and 7 bases from J, with 15 bases between. The CDR3 here is CASSSPTAGEQYF. The CDR3 bases are TGTGCCAGCAGTTCCCCGACGGCAGGGGAGCAGTACTTC.

The chain uses TRBV4-2 and TRBJ2-7; the match to TRBD2 covers 10 bases. The CDR3 is 15 residues long. The germline V gene has CDR1 LGHNA and CDR2 YNFKEQ. The junction had 4 bases not matched to a gene; V was cut back by 2 bases and J by 3 bases. DNA of the CDR3: TGTGCCAGCAGCCAATCTGAGCGGGGGGGCTACGAGCAGTACTTC. Translated: CASSQSERGGYEQYF.